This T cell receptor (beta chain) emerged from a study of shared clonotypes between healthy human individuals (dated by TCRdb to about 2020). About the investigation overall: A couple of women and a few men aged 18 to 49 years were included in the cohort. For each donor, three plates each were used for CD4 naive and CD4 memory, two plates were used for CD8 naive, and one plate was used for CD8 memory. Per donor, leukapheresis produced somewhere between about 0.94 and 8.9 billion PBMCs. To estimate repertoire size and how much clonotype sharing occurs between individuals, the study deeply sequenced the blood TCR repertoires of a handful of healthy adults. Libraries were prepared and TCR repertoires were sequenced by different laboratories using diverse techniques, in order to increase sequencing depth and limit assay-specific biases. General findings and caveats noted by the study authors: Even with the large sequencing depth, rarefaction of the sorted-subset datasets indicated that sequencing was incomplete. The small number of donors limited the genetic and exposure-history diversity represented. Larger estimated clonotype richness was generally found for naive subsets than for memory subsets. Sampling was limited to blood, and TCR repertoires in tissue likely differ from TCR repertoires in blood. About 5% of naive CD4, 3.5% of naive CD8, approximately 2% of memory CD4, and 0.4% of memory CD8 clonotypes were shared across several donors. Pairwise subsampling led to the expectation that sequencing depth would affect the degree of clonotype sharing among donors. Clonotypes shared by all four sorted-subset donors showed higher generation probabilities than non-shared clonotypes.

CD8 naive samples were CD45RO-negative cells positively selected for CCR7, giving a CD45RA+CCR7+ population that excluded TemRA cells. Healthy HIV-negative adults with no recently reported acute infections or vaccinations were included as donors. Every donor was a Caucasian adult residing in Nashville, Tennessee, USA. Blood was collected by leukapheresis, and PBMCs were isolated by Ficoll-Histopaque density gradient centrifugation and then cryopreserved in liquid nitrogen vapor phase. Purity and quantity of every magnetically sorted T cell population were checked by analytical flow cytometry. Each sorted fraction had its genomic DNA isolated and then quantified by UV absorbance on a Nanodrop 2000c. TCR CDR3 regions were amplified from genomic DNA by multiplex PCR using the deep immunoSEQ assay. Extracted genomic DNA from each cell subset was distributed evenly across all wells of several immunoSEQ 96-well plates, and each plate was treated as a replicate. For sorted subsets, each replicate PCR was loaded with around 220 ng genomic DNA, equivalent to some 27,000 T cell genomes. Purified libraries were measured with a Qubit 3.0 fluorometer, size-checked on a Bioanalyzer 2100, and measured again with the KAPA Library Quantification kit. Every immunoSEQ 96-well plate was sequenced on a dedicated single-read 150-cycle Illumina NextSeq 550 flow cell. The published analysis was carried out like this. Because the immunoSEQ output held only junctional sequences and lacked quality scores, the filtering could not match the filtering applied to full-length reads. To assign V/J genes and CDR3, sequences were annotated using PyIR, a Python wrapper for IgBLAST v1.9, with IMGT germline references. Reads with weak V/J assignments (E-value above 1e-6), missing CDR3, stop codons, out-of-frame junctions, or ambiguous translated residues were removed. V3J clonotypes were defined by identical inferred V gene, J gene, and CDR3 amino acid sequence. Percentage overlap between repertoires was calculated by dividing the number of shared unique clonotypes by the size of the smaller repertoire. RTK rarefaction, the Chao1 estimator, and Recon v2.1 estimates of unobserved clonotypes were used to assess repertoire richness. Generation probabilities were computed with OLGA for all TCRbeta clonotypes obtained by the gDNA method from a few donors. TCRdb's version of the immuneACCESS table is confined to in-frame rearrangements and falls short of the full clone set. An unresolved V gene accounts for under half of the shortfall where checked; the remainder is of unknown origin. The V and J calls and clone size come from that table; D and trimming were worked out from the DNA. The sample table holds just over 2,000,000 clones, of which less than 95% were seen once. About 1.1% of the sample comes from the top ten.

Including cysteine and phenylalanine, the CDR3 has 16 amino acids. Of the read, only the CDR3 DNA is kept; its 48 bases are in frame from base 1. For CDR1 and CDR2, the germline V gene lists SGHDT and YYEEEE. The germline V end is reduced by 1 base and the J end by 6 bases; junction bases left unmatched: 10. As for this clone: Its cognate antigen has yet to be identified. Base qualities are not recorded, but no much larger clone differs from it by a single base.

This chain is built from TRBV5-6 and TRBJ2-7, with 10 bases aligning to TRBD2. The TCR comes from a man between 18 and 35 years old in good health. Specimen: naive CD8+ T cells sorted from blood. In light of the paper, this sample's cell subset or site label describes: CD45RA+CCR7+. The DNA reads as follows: TGTGCCAGCAGCTTGCCTAGCGGGGGCCTCGGGAGCGAGCAGTACTTC. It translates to CASSLPSGGLGSEQYF. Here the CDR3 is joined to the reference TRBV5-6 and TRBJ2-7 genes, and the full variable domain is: DAGVTQSPTHLIKTRGQQVTLRCSPKSGHDTVSWYQQALGQGPQFIFQYYEEEERQRGNFPDRFSGHQFPNYSSELNVNALLLGDSALYLCASSLPSGGLGSEQYFGPGTRLTVT.